These 13 T cell receptor beta chains came from one sample sequenced in a study of CD8 T cell repertoires and HIV-1 epitope variants. Some clones are missing from TCRdb's copy, which holds only in-frame ones; the method was immunoSEQ multiplex PCR. The top ten hold 20% to 30% of the sample, which has over 90,000 clones, roughly four fifths seen once. Source material: uncultured baseline CD8+ T cells from peripheral blood mononuclear cells (PBMCs). These receptors came from a male donor with HIV.

CDR3 nucleotides: TGTGCCAGCTCACCAAAACAGAACACTGAAGCTTTCTTT. Protein: CASSPKQNTEAFF. The V and J genes are TRBV18 and TRBJ1-1; D unclear. The CDR3 extends over 13 amino acids. Trimming took 2 bases from V and 1 from J, leaving 5 bases between them. Germline V gives CDR1 KGHSH, CDR2 LQKENI.

The chain combines TRBV7-6 with TRBJ2-1, with D uncertain. V was cut by 4 bases and J by 8 bases, with 15 bases left in between. Germline V gives CDR1 SGHVS, CDR2 FNYEAQ. This CDR3 comprises 14 residues. The CDR3 region has the DNA TGTGCCAGCAGCTCCCACCCGACGGGCCATGAGCAGTTCTTC. This gives the protein CASSSHPTGHEQFF.

This chain links TRBV5-1 with TRBJ2-7, with a tentative D call TRBD2 (6 bases). V dropped 3 bases and J dropped 5 bases, with 15 bases sitting between them. Germline V CDR1 and CDR2: SGHRS, YFSETQ. The CDR3 has 14 residues. CDR3: CASSSQAGSNEQYF. The DNA for the CDR3 is TGCGCCAGCAGCTCCCAGGCGGGGAGTAACGAGCAGTACTTC.

This chain links TRBV5-1 with TRBJ2-7; 8 bases are a match to TRBD1. The junction had 10 bases not matched to a gene; V was cut back by 4 bases and J by 4 bases. CDR3 length: 15 amino acids. Germline CDR1 and CDR2: SGHRS and YFSETQ. The CDR3 protein is CASSDLDRGPYEQYF. In DNA, the CDR3 is TGCGCCAGCAGCGACCTCGACAGGGGTCCGTACGAGCAGTACTTC.

This rearrangement joins TRBV5-6 to TRBJ1-6; D is ambiguous. Trimming left V 1 base short and J 7 bases short, with 9 bases between. Germline CDR1 SGHDT, CDR2 YYEEEE. There are 14 residues in the CDR3. This CDR3 reads CASSLWDQNSPLHF. CDR3 nucleotides: TGTGCCAGCAGCTTGTGGGATCAAAATTCACCCCTCCACTTT. The entire variable domain, with the rest obtained from reference TRBV5-6 and TRBJ1-6, is as follows: DAGVTQSPTHLIKTRGQQVTLRCSPKSGHDTVSWYQQALGQGPQFIFQYYEEEERQRGNFPDRFSGHQFPNYSSELNVNALLLGDSALYLCASSLWDQNSPLHFGNGTRLTVT.

This chain joins TRBV6-5 and TRBJ2-7; maybe TRBD1 (5 bases). CDR3 size: 14 residues. Germline CDR1 MNHEY, CDR2 SVGAGI. V was pared by 6 bases and J by 5 bases, with 17 bases between. The CDR3 region has the DNA TGTGCCAGCAGCCTCACCGACAGTACGAACGAGCAGTACTTC. Protein: CASSLTDSTNEQYF.

This rearrangement joins TRBV9 to TRBJ1-4; D may be TRBD1 (5 bases). The germline V and J ends were trimmed by 2 bases and 4 bases, with 12 bases remaining between them. Germline assignment: CDR1 SGDLS and CDR2 YYNGEE. The CDR3 runs to 15 residues. The CDR3 region has the DNA TGTGCCAGCAGCGTGTCTTCAGGGAGTAATGAAAAACTGTTTTTT. The encoded protein is CASSVSSGSNEKLFF.

The CDR3: CASSLVGGGRETQYF. CDR3 sequence (DNA): TGTGCCAGCAGCTTAGTGGGAGGGGGGAGAGAGACCCAGTACTTC. The chain joins TRBV7-2 to TRBJ2-5; maybe TRBD2 (7 bases). Trimming cost V 1 base and J 4 bases, with 13 bases left between them. CDR1 and CDR2 (germline): SGHTA, FQGNSA. The CDR3 runs 15 residues.

This rearrangement joins TRBV9 to TRBJ2-5; 7 bases line up with TRBD2. The last part of the DNA fits TRBJ2-7 better; the J call may be wrong. The CDR3 covers 16 residues. Per the germline V gene, CDR1 is SGDLS and CDR2 is YYNGEE. CDR3 coding DNA: TGTGCCAGCAGCCCTAGCTCGGGAGGAATCTATCACGAGCAGTACTTC. Protein: CASSPSSGGIYHEQYF.

The gene calls are TRBV10-2 and TRBJ2-7; D tentatively fits TRBD1 or TRBD2 (5 bases each). Germline assignment: CDR1 WSHSY and CDR2 SAAADI. V lost 4 bases to trimming and J lost 4 bases, with 11 bases between them. The CDR3 length is 13 residues. Written as DNA, the CDR3 is TGCGCCAGCAGTGGGGGCTTAGCGTACGAGCAGTACTTC. The encoded protein is CASSGGLAYEQYF.

The CDR3 sequence: CASSLLYEQYF. DNA for the CDR3: TGTGCCAGCAGCTTACTCTACGAGCAGTACTTC. The chain carries TRBV7-9 and TRBJ2-7; D unresolved. V lost 2 bases to trimming and J lost 3 bases, with 2 bases between them. CDR1 is SEHNR, CDR2 FQNEAQ, per germline (reference sequence). The CDR3 sequence is 11 residues long.

This clone was found once. The genes are TRBV5-1 and TRBJ2-3; perhaps TRBD2 as D (6 bases). Trimming took off 0 bases at V and 2 bases at J, with 10 bases between the two ends. Germline loops: CDR1 SGHRS, CDR2 YFSETQ. The CDR3 extends over 15 amino acids. The CDR3 DNA is TGCGCCAGCAGCTTGGTGGAGGGCTCCACAGATACGCAGTATTTT. Translation gives CASSLVEGSTDTQYF.

The V and J genes are TRBV6-5 and TRBJ2-1; unclear D gene. Germline CDR1 is MNHEY and CDR2 is SVGAGI. This CDR3 contains 15 residues. V gave up 0 bases and J gave up 0 bases, with 6 bases separating them. CDR3 bases: TGTGCCAGCAGTTACTCGCAGGTCTCCTACAATGAGCAGTTCTTC. Encoded protein: CASSYSQVSYNEQFF.